This T cell receptor beta chain is drawn from a study of blood T cell repertoires in COVID-19. As for the study in general: Samples of COVID-19 (acute and convalescent) were obtained from the United States, Italy and Spain. Sample material is recorded as cDNA or gDNA derived from T cells, B-cell-depleted T cells, or PBMCs.

Authors' processing steps: Estimates of nucleated cell counts were drawn from the amplification of reference gene primers. Using immunoSEQ multiplex PCR, the repertoire was profiled, and TCRdb retains in-frame clones only, with some absent. The D gene and trimming were derived from the DNA, and the V and J assignments and clone size from that table. The sample contains some 300,000 clones, roughly 86% of which appear only once. The TCR originated in a woman in her thirties who had recovered from COVID-19. Sequencing input: PBMCs or T cells enriched from blood (not recorded which).

In DNA form, the CDR3 reads TGTGCCAGCAGCCACGGACTTACCTACGAGCAGTACTTC. Protein sequence: CASSHGLTYEQYF. The chain links TRBV4-2 to TRBJ2-7; the D gene is possibly TRBD2 (5 bases). This CDR3 is 13 amino acids long. Germline V gives CDR1 LGHNA, CDR2 YNFKEQ. Trimming pared 3 bases from V and 2 bases from J, leaving 8 bases between.